Below are 18 T cell receptor beta chains sequenced from a single sample in a study of control samples from healthy donors and cancer patients. The protocol was immunoSEQ multiplex PCR, while the TCRdb copy is restricted to in-frame clones and leaves out a portion. The table has about 110,000 clones, approximately 82% seen once; the top ten hold around 6.4%. Sequencing was carried out using blood. The receptors were gathered from a man between 18 and 29 years old in good health.

V gene TRBV5-1 combines with J gene TRBJ1-1; no reliable D call. Germline values: CDR1 SGHRS, CDR2 YFSETQ. This CDR3 has 12 amino acids. The V end was cut by 1 base, the J end by 4 bases, with 5 bases between. CDR3 DNA: TGCGCCAGCAGCTTGTACCGCACTGAAGCTTTCTTT. Translated: CASSLYRTEAFF.

The V call is TRBV9, the J call TRBJ2-7; D assignment may be TRBD1 or TRBD2 (6 bases each). Trimming took 4 bases from V and 0 from J, leaving 14 bases between them. The V gene's germline CDR1 is SGDLS and CDR2 YYNGEE. There are 15 residues in the CDR3. The CDR3 DNA is TGTGCCAGCAGCCCCTGGGGGGCTAGCTCCTACGAGCAGTACTTC. It codes for CASSPWGASSYEQYF.

V gene TRBV10-3 combines with J gene TRBJ1-3, with D unclear. Germline V gene sequence: CDR1 ENHRY, CDR2 SYGVKD. V gave up 4 bases and J gave up 1 base, with 5 bases separating them. The length of the CDR3 is 13 residues. This CDR3 reads CAISGVSGNTIYF. The CDR3 bases are TGTGCCATCAGTGGAGTGTCTGGAAACACCATATATTTT.

Written as DNA, the CDR3 is TGTGCCAGCAGCCCTTGGAGAGGAGCAGAAGATACGCAGTATTTT. Its translation: CASSPWRGAEDTQYF. The gene calls are TRBV9 and TRBJ2-3; no definite D call. The CDR3 is 15 residues long. The germline V gene encodes CDR1 SGDLS and CDR2 YYNGEE. V was shortened by 4 bases and J by 5 bases, with 17 bases between the two germline ends. Combining the CDR3 with reference TRBV9 and TRBJ2-3 gives the whole variable domain DSGVTQTPKHLITATGQRVTLRCSPRSGDLSVYWYQQSLDQGLQFLIQYYNGEERAKGNILERFSAQQFPDLHSELNLSSLELGDSALYFCASSPWRGAEDTQYFGPGTRLTVL.

The V and J genes are TRBV30 and TRBJ1-4, with unresolved D. There are 17 residues in the CDR3. With 0 bases removed from V and 0 bases from J, the gap between germline ends came to 14 bases. The germline V gene has CDR1 GTSNPN and CDR2 SVGIG (reference sequence). For the CDR3, the DNA is TGTGCCTGGAGTGTACGGGTTTCTTTTGCAACTAATGAAAAACTGTTTTTT. Its translation: CAWSVRVSFATNEKLFF.

To note about this clone: The sample contains more than one DNA sequence encoding this CDR3. The chain employs TRBV15 and TRBJ1-5; the D gene is possibly TRBD1 (5 bases). The CDR3 sequence is 16 residues long. Trimming left V 0 bases short and J 4 bases short, with 13 bases between. The germline gives CDR1 LNHNV, CDR2 YYDKDF (reference sequence). The CDR3 region has the DNA TGTGCCACCAGCAGAGATCGAGGGACGGCAAATCAGCCCCAGCATTTT. Its translation is CATSRDRGTANQPQHF.

In this sample, this clone turned up a few times. V and J are TRBV25-1 and TRBJ2-2, with D hard to call. Germline values: CDR1 MGHDK, CDR2 SYGVNS. This CDR3 comprises 14 residues. Trimming cost V 7 bases and J 6 bases, with 15 bases left between them. The CDR3 spells CASMPPAASGELFF. CDR3 bases: TGTGCCAGCATGCCCCCGGCTGCGTCCGGGGAGCTGTTTTTT.

The chain employs TRBV4-1 and TRBJ2-1, with 7 bases matching TRBD2. V lost 0 bases, J lost 6 bases, and 5 bases stayed unmatched. Germline V gives CDR1 MGHRA, CDR2 YSYEKL. The CDR3 runs 15 residues. The CDR3 spells CASSQESLASNEQFF. The CDR3 bases are TGCGCCAGCAGCCAAGAATCACTAGCGAGCAATGAGCAGTTCTTC.

The chain recombines TRBV4-3 with TRBJ2-3; weak D call: TRBD2 (7 bases). The V and J ends lost 0 bases and 2 bases respectively, with 12 bases between them. This CDR3 contains 16 residues. CDR1 and CDR2 (germline): LGHNA, YSLEER. The CDR3 loop is CASSQDWGGYTDTQYF. CDR3 coding DNA: TGCGCCAGCAGCCAAGATTGGGGGGGCTACACAGATACGCAGTATTTT.

The chain is built from TRBV11-2 and TRBJ1-2, with 7 bases aligning to TRBD1. Germline V CDR1 and CDR2: SGHAT, FQNNGV. This CDR3 spans 14 amino acids. The trim removed 0 bases at V and 8 bases at J, leaving 6 bases unmatched. DNA for the CDR3: TGTGCCAGCAGCTTAGATGGGGCAGGGGGAGGCTACACCTTC. Its translation: CASSLDGAGGGYTF.

The V and J genes are TRBV9 and TRBJ2-2, with TRBD2 identical over 10 bases. Unmatched junction bases numbered 2, after V lost 3 bases and J lost 6 bases. Germline loops: CDR1 SGDLS, CDR2 YYNGEE. The CDR3 contains 14 residues. CDR3 region: CASSERGGPGELFF. The DNA of the CDR3 is TGTGCCAGCAGCGAGCGGGGGGGCCCCGGGGAGCTGTTTTTT.

The chain combines TRBV6-5 with TRBJ1-3; TRBD1 is a possible D gene (5 bases). This CDR3 is 14 amino acids long. The V and J ends lost 1 base and 4 bases respectively, with 8 bases between them. Germline V gene sequence: CDR1 MNHEY, CDR2 SVGAGI. The CDR3 loop is CASSYFGAGNTIYF. CDR3 DNA sequence: TGTGCCAGCAGTTACTTCGGGGCCGGAAACACCATATATTTT.

This chain joins TRBV29-1 and TRBJ2-1; D is perhaps TRBD2 (6 bases). CDR1 SQVTM and CDR2 ANQGSEA come from the germline V gene. Deletions cut 7 bases from V and 8 bases from J, with 21 bases between. This CDR3 has 14 amino acids. The CDR3 loop is CSAPNTRGGYEQFF. The CDR3 nucleotides read TGCAGCGCCCCCAACACGCGGGGTGGTTATGAGCAGTTCTTC.

The chain couples TRBV29-1 to TRBJ2-7, with D possibly TRBD2 on 6 matching bases. This CDR3 has 12 residues. CDR1 is SQVTM, CDR2 ANQGSEA, per germline. V was trimmed by 3 bases and J by 5 bases, leaving 11 bases between them. CDR3 residues: CSVEGQRDEQYF. DNA for the CDR3: TGCAGCGTTGAGGGGCAGCGGGACGAGCAGTACTTC.

The gene calls are TRBV28 and TRBJ1-1; D possibly corresponds to TRBD1 (6 bases). This CDR3 contains 15 residues. Germline V gene lookup returns CDR1 MDHEN and CDR2 SYDVKM. V lost 10 bases to trimming and J lost 3 bases, with 21 bases between them. DNA for the CDR3: TGTGCCACCCAGTCGGCGGGGGCTGCCGACACTGAAGCTTTCTTT. Translated, it gives CATQSAGAADTEAFF.

For this clone: One junction end does not reproduce the germline sequence, and a read error may be involved. The genes are TRBV11-2 and TRBJ1-2; D gene unclear. Germline loops: CDR1 SGHAT, CDR2 FQNNGV. This CDR3 has 14 amino acids. CDR3 coding DNA: TGTACCAGCAGCTTGGGCCTGGGCCCCTATGGCTACACCTTC. This gives the protein CTSSLGLGPYGYTF.

This chain connects TRBV27 to TRBJ2-3, with 13 bases matching TRBD2. Trimming at V came to 7 bases and at J to 0 bases, leaving 7 bases not matched to a gene. The CDR3 extends over 17 amino acids. Looked up from germline, CDR1 is MNHEY and CDR2 is SMNVEV (reference sequence). For the CDR3, the DNA is TGTGCCAGCAAATCGCGACTAGCGGGGGGTAGCACAGATACGCAGTATTTT. Protein: CASKSRLAGGSTDTQYF.

This chain links TRBV28 with TRBJ2-3, with D unresolved. From germline, CDR1 is MDHEN and CDR2 SYDVKM. Between the trimmed V and J ends, which lost 6 bases and 4 bases, there was a span of 8 bases. CDR3 length: 12 amino acids. In nucleotides, the CDR3 is TGTGCCAGCAGACCAAGACCAGATACGCAGTATTTT. Translating gives CASRPRPDTQYF.